This TCR beta chain was obtained from a study of identical twins. Whole-study results and caveats: Zero-insertion analyses might be partly confounded by invariant T cells like MAIT and iNKT. The study found that models underestimated out-of-frame TCR alpha sharing in monozygotic twins.

Template switching added a universal primer site; cDNA carried unique molecular identifiers. TCRdb used MiXCR to reprocess the 5' RACE reads, holding one entry per CDR3 protein. The data contain about 500,000 distinct CDR3 sequences, around 15% of them seen just once; the ten biggest clones take up approximately 0.98%. This CDR3 spans 13 amino acids. V lost 2 bases and J 4 bases, leaving 8 bases between the germline ends. Germline CDR1 reads SNHLY; CDR2 reads FYNNEI. This clonotype was found many times. Its antigen is unknown. This sample was also put to use in a study of yellow fever vaccine responses in identical twins.

The chain combines TRBV2 with TRBJ1-2; D gene uncertain. Sequencing was done on a sample of CD4+ T cells sorted from blood. This TCR was recovered from a woman between 18 and 30 years old in good health. CDR3 residues: CASSELSVYGYTF. The CDR3 nucleotides read TGTGCCAGCAGTGAACTGTCAGTCTATGGCTACACCTTC.